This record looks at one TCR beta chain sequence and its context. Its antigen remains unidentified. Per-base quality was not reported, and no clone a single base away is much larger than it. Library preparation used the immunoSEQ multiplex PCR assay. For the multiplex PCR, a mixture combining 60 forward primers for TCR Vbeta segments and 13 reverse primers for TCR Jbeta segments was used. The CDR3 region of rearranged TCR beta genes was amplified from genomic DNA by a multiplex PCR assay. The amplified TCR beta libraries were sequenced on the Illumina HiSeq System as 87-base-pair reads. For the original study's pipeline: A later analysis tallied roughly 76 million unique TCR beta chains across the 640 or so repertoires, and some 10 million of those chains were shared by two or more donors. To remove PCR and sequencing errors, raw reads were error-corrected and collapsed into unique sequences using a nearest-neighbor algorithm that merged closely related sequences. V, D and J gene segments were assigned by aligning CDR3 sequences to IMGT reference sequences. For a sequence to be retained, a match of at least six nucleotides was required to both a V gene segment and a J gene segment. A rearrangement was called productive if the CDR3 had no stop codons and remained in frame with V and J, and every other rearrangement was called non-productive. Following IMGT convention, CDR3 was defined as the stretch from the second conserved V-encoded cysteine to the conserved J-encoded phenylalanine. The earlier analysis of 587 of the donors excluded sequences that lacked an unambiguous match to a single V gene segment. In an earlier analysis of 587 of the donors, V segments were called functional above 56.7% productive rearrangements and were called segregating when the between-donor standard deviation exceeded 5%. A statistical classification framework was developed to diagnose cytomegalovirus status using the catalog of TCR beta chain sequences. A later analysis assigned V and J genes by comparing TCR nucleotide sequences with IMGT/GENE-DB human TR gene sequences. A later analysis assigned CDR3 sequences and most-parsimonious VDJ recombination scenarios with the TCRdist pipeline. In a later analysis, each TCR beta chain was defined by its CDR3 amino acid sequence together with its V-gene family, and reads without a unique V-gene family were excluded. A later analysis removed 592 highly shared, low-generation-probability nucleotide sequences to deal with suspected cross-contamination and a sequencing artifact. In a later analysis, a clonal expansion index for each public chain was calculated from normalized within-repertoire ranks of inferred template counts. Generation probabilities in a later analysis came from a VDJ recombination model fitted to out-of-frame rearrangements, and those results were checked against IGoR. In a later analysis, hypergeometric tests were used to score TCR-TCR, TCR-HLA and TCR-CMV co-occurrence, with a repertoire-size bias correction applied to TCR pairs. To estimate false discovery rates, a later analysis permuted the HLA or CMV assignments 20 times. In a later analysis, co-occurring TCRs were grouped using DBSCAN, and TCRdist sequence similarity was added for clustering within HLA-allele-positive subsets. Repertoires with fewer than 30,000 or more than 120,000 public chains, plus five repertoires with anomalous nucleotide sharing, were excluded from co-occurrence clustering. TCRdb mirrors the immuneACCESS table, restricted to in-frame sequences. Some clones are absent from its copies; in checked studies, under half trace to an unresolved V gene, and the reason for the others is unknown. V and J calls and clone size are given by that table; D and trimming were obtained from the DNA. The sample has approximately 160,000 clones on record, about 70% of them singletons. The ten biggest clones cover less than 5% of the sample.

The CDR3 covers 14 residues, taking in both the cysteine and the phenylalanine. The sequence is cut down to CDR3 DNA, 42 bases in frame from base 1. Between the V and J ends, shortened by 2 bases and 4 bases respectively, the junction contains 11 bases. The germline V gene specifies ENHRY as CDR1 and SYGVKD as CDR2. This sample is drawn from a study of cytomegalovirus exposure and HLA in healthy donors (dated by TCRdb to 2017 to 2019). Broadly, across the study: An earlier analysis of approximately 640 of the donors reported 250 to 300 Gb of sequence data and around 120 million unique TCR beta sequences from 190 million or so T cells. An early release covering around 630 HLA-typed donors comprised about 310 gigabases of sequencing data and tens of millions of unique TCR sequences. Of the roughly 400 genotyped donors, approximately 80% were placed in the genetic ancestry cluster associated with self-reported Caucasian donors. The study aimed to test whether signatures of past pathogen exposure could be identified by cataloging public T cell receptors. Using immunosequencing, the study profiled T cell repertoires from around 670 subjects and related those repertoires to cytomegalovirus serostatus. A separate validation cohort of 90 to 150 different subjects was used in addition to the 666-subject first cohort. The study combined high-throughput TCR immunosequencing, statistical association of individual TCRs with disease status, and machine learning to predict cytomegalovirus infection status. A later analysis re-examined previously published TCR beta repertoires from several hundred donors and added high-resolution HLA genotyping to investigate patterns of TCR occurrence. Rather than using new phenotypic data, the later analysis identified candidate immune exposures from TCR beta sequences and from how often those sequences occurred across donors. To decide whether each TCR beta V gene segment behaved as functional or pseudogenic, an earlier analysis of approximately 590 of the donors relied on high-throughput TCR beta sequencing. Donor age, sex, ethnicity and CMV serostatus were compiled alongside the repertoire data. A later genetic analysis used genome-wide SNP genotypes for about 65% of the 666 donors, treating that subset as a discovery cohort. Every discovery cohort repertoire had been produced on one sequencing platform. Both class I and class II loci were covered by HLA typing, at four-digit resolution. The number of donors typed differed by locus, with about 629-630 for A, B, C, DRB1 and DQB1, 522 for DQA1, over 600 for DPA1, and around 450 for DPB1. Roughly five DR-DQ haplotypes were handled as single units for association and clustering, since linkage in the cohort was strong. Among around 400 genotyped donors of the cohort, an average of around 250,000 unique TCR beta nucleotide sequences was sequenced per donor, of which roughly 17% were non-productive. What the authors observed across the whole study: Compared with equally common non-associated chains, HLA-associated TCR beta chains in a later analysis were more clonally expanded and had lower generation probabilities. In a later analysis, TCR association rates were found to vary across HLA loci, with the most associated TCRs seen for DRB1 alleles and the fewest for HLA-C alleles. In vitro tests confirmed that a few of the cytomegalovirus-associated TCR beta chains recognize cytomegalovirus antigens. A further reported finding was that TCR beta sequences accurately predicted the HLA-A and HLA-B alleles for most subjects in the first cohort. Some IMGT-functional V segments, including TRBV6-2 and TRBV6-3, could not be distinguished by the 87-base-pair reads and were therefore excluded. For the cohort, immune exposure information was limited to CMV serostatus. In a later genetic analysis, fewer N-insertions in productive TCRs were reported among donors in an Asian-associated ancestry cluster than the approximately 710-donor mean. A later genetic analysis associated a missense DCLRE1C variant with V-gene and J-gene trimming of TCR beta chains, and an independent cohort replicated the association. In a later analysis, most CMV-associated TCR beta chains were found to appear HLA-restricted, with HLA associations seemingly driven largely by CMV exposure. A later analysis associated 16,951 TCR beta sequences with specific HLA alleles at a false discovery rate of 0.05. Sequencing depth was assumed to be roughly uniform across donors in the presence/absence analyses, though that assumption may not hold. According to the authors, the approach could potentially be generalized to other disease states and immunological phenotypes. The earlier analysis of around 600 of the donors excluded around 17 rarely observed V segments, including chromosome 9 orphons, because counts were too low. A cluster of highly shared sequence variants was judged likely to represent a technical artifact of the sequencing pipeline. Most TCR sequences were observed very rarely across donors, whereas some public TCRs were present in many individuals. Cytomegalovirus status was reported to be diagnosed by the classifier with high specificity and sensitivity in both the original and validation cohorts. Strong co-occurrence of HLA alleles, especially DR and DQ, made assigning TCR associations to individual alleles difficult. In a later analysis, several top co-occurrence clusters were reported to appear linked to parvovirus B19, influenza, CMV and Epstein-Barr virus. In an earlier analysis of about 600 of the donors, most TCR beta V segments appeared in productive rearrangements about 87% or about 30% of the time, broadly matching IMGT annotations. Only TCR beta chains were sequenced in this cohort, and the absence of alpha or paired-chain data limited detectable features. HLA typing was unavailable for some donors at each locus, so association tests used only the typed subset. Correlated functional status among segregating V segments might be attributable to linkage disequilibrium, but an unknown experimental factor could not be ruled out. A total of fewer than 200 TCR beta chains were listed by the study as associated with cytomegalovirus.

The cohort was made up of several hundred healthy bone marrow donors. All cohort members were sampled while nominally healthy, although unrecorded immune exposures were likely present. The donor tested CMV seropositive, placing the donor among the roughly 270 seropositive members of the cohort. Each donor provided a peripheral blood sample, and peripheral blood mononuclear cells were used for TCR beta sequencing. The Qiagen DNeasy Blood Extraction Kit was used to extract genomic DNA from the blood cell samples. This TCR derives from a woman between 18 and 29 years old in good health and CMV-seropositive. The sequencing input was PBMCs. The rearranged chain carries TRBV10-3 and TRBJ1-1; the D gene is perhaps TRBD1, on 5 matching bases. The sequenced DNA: TGTGCCATCAGTGAGGGGGGGGTCCCCACTGAAGCTTTCTTT. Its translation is CAISEGGVPTEAFF.